One sample yielded the 31 T cell receptor beta chains listed below, sequenced in a study of beta chain features in type 1 diabetes. These receptors' targets are unknown. Whole-study results and caveats: In every one of the four CD4+ subsets, TCRB CDR3s were moderately but significantly shorter in Type 1 diabetes patients.

Every bit of the isolated RNA underwent reverse transcription, so sequencing read expressed TCRB transcripts. Assay: immunoSEQ multiplex PCR; the TCRdb copy retains only in-frame clones and omits some. Among 45,000 to 60,000 clones listed, 63% were seen once. Sequencing was carried out using stem cell memory CD4+ T cells from blood. The receptors stem from a woman aged 30 to 39 with type 1 diabetes.

The chain carries TRBV15 and TRBJ1-1, with D possibly TRBD1 on 6 matching bases. Trimming pared 1 base from V and 6 bases from J, leaving 9 bases between. The germline V gene has CDR1 LNHNV and CDR2 YYDKDF (reference sequence). This CDR3 has 13 residues. The CDR3 DNA reads TGTGCCACCAGCAGAGTAGCAGGGGCTGAAGCTTTCTTT. It yields the protein CATSRVAGAEAFF. Combining the CDR3 with reference TRBV15 and TRBJ1-1 gives the whole variable domain DAMVIQNPRYQVTQFGKPVTLSCSQTLNHNVMYWYQQKSSQAPKLLFHYYDKDFNNEADTPDNFQSRRPNTSFCFLDIRSPGLGDTAMYLCATSRVAGAEAFFGQGTRLTVV.

The J gene is TRBJ2-6, the V gene TRBV4-1; D is undetermined. Germline V gene sequence: CDR1 MGHRA, CDR2 YSYEKL. The V gene lost 1 base and the J gene lost 0 bases, with 10 bases spanning the gap. This CDR3 has 17 residues. CDR3 sequence (DNA): TGCGCCAGCAGCCAAGCGGAGACCGCCTCTGGGGCCAACGTCCTGACTTTC. Translating it yields CASSQAETASGANVLTF.

The chain is built from TRBV9 and TRBJ2-5; 7 bases agree with TRBD1. Germline V gene sequence: CDR1 SGDLS, CDR2 YYNGEE. With 3 bases clipped from V and 1 base from J, the junction kept 6 bases outside the gene matches. The CDR3 totals 15 residues. The CDR3 loop is CASSATSGGQETQYF. CDR3 in DNA: TGTGCCAGCAGCGCGACATCAGGGGGCCAAGAGACCCAGTACTTC.

The chain is built from TRBV2 and TRBJ2-4; 7 nucleotides match TRBD1. After removal of 4 bases from V and 3 bases from J, the junction contained 9 bases not matched to a gene. Germline loops: CDR1 SNHLY, CDR2 FYNNEI. The CDR3 covers 16 residues. For the CDR3, the DNA is TGTGCCAGCAGTGGAAGGGACAGAGGATACAAAAACATTCAGTACTTC. Encoded protein: CASSGRDRGYKNIQYF.

The rearrangement joins TRBV5-1 to TRBJ2-1; 10 bases match TRBD2. This CDR3 comprises 14 residues. Germline CDR1 reads SGHRS; CDR2 reads YFSETQ. With V trimmed by 2 bases and J by 8 bases, 4 bases remained unmatched. The CDR3 is CASSFSGRVHEQFF. In DNA, the CDR3 is TGCGCCAGCAGCTTCAGCGGGAGGGTTCATGAGCAGTTCTTC.

About this clone itself: Mismatch with germline at one junction end may stem from a read error. V gene TRBV19 combines with J gene TRBJ2-7; TRBD1 might be the D (6 bases). CDR3 length equals 14 residues. Germline V gene lookup returns CDR1 LNHDA and CDR2 SQIVND (reference sequence). CDR3 bases: TGTGCCAGTAGTTTAGAGGACAGAGCCTACGAGCAGTACTTC. Protein: CASSLEDRAYEQYF. Full variable domain (missing parts from reference TRBV19 and TRBJ2-7): DGGITQSPKYLFRKEGQNVTLSCEQNLNHDAMYWYRQDPGQGLRLIYYSQIVNDFQKGDIAEGYSVSREKKESFPLTVTSAQKNPTAFYLCASSLEDRAYEQYFGPGTRLTVT.

The chain couples TRBV18 to TRBJ2-1; TRBD2 aligns across 7 bases. Looked up from germline, CDR1 is KGHSH and CDR2 is LQKENI. V lost 3 bases and J lost 2; bases outside the gene matches: 1. The CDR3 loop spans 14 amino acids. CDR3 protein: CASSPGTTYNEQFF. The DNA of the CDR3 is TGTGCCAGCTCACCTGGGACTACCTACAATGAGCAGTTCTTC.

This clone was counted only a few times. The V call is TRBV14, the J call TRBJ1-3, with D tentatively TRBD1 (6 bases). Trimming pared 10 bases from V and 4 bases from J, leaving 14 bases between. The CDR3 length is 13 residues. Germline V lookup: CDR1 SGHDN, CDR2 FVKESK. DNA of the CDR3: TGTGCCACTACGCCGGACAGAGGAAACACCATATATTTT. Its protein is CATTPDRGNTIYF.

The rearrangement uses TRBV10-3 and TRBJ1-3; D is unclear. Germline V lookup: CDR1 ENHRY, CDR2 SYGVKD. CDR3 length: 14 amino acids. V lost 2 bases to trimming and J lost 2 bases, with 7 bases between them. CDR3 DNA: TGTGCCATCAGTGAGACAGTCACTGGAAACACCATATATTTT. This codes for CAISETVTGNTIYF.

V and J are TRBV6-1 and TRBJ1-1; TRBD1 might be the D (5 bases). Trimming cost V 10 bases and J 4 bases, with 22 bases left between them. The germline gives CDR1 MNHNS, CDR2 SASEGT. The CDR3 has 15 residues. In DNA, the CDR3 is TGTGCCATCCTGGGAGGATGGGGCGCTGGCACTGAAGCTTTCTTT. This gives the protein CAILGGWGAGTEAFF.

This clone was observed a few times. The chain uses TRBV28 and TRBJ2-7; D is unclear. Trimming removed 4 bases at V and 2 bases at J, with 15 bases between. CDR1 MDHEN and CDR2 SYDVKM come from the germline V gene. The CDR3 contains 15 residues. This chain's CDR3 is CASSSPGLFTYEQYF. The CDR3 DNA is TGTGCCAGCAGTTCACCAGGCCTATTTACCTACGAGCAGTACTTC.

The chain uses TRBV5-4 and TRBJ2-1; 15 bases align to TRBD2. The germline CDR1 and CDR2 sequences are SGHNT and YYREEE (reference sequence). The CDR3 extends over 13 amino acids. With V trimmed by 4 bases and J by 15 bases, 5 bases remained unmatched. The DNA of the CDR3 is TGTGCCAGCAGCCAAGGACTAGCGGGAGGGGGGTTCTTC. Protein: CASSQGLAGGGFF.

This chain connects TRBV4-1 to TRBJ2-1, with 10 bases that match TRBD2. The V and J ends lost 0 bases and 15 bases, in that order; junction bases with no gene match: 14. Germline CDR1 reads MGHRA; CDR2 reads YSYEKL. The CDR3 loop spans 16 amino acids. The DNA for the CDR3 is TGCGCCAGCAGCCAAGAAGGGCTAGCGGGAGTAGGGAGGCTGTTCTTC. It encodes CASSQEGLAGVGRLFF.

This clone appeared once. The chain has TRBV7-2 and TRBJ2-3, with TRBD2 matching over 9 bases. The CDR3 consists of 16 residues. Germline CDR1 reads SGHTA; CDR2 reads FQGNSA. The junction had 7 bases not matched to a gene; V was cut back by 2 bases and J by 4 bases. This CDR3 is CASSLLGGRAPDTQYF. In DNA form, the CDR3 reads TGTGCCAGCAGCTTACTCGGCGGGAGGGCCCCAGATACGCAGTATTTT. The full variable domain, in which reference TRBV7-2 and TRBJ2-3 provide the parts outside the CDR3, is GAGVSQSPSNKVTEKGKDVELRCDPISGHTALYWYRQSLGQGLEFLIYFQGNSAPDKSGLPSDRFSAERTGGSVSTLTIQRTQQEDSAVYLCASSLLGGRAPDTQYFGPGTRLTVL.

This clone was detected only a few times. The chain joins TRBV5-6 to TRBJ1-3; 7 bases map to TRBD1. V lost 1 base, J lost 2 bases, and 6 bases stayed unmatched. The CDR3 loop spans 16 amino acids. Germline lookup yields CDR1 SGHDT and CDR2 YYEEEE. The CDR3 region has the DNA TGTGCCAGCAGCTTGTTGGGACAGCAAACTGGAAACACCATATATTTT. Amino acids: CASSLLGQQTGNTIYF.

The chain recombines TRBV7-3 with TRBJ1-5, with a weak D call TRBD1 (6 bases). The CDR3 extends over 14 amino acids. Deletions cut 9 bases from V and 2 bases from J, with 14 bases between. Germline CDR1 SGHTA, CDR2 FQGTGA. This CDR3 reads CARGVQGCNQPQHF. The CDR3 coding sequence is TGTGCCAGAGGGGTACAGGGCTGCAATCAGCCCCAGCATTTT. The full variable domain, rest sourced from reference TRBV7-3 and TRBJ1-5, is GAGVSQTPSNKVTEKGKYVELRCDPISGHTALYWYRQSLGQGPEFLIYFQGTGAADDSGLPNDRFFAVRPEGSVSTLKIQRTERGDSAVYLCARGVQGCNQPQHFGDGTRLSIL.

The genes are TRBV19 and TRBJ2-2; TRBD1 matches at 11 bases. V lost 6 bases, J lost 7 bases, and 7 bases stayed unmatched. Germline-derived CDR1 and CDR2 are LNHDA and SQIVND (reference sequence). This CDR3 region has 15 residues. CDR3 protein: CASRTGTGGIGELFF. The DNA for the CDR3 is TGTGCCAGTAGAACCGGGACAGGGGGGATCGGGGAGCTGTTTTTT.

Here the CDR3 DNA reads TGTGCCGGTCATCAGGGATACACTGAAGCTTTCTTT. Amino acid sequence: CAGHQGYTEAFF. V usage is TRBV30 and J usage is TRBJ1-1, with D perhaps matching TRBD1 (5 bases). Trimming removed 8 bases at V and 3 bases at J, with 13 bases between. This CDR3 has 12 residues. Germline CDR1 and CDR2: GTSNPN and SVGIG (reference sequence).

This clone turned up a few times. The J gene is TRBJ2-7, the V gene TRBV7-2; the D gene is possibly TRBD1 (5 bases). Per the germline V gene, CDR1 is SGHTA and CDR2 is FQGNSA. Between the trimmed V and J ends, which lost 1 base and 7 bases, there was a span of 11 bases. The CDR3 consists of 13 residues. CDR3 in amino acids: CASSLVRVLEQYF. The CDR3 bases are TGTGCCAGCAGCTTAGTCAGGGTCTTGGAGCAGTACTTC.

The rearrangement uses TRBV18 and TRBJ2-1, with TRBD1 matching over 8 bases. CDR3 length equals 16 residues. Trimming at V came to 0 bases and at J to 6 bases, leaving 7 bases not matched to a gene. Per germline, CDR1 KGHSH and CDR2 LQKENI. The CDR3 loop reads CASSPPDREATNEQFF. The CDR3 region has the DNA TGTGCCAGCTCACCACCGGACAGGGAGGCGACCAATGAGCAGTTCTTC.

The V gene is TRBV28, the J gene TRBJ2-1; no clear D gene. Germline V gives CDR1 MDHEN, CDR2 SYDVKM. The CDR3 has 12 residues. V lost 5 bases and J lost 4, with 6 bases in between. CDR3 sequence (DNA): TGTGCCAGCAGTCCGTCGTACAATGAGCAGTTCTTC. Translation gives CASSPSYNEQFF.

The chain couples TRBV15 to TRBJ2-7; D is unclear. The CDR3 has 12 residues. Germline CDR1 is LNHNV and CDR2 is YYDKDF (reference sequence). V was clipped by 0 bases and J by 4 bases, with 4 bases between them. The CDR3 sequence: CATSRDQYEQYF. The CDR3 DNA is TGTGCCACCAGCAGAGATCAGTACGAGCAGTACTTC.

The chain combines TRBV5-4 with TRBJ1-1; no reliable D call. Trimming removed 0 bases at V and 0 bases at J, with 6 bases between. The CDR3 totals 14 residues. Germline CDR1 and CDR2: SGHNT and YYREEE (reference sequence). This CDR3 is CASSLGLMNTEAFF. In nucleotides, the CDR3 is TGTGCCAGCAGCTTGGGTTTAATGAACACTGAAGCTTTCTTT.

This clone was observed a few times. The chain is built from TRBV6-6 and TRBJ1-2, with TRBD1 identical over 7 bases. Germline CDR1 is MNHNY and CDR2 is SVGAGI (reference sequence). The CDR3 consists of 14 residues. V dropped 7 bases and J dropped 2; count of bases not matched to a gene: 7. The CDR3, as DNA: TGTGCCAGCAATCCCGACAGGGAGAACTATGGCTACACCTTC. It yields the protein CASNPDRENYGYTF.

J is TRBJ2-2 and V is TRBV6-4; D might be TRBD2 (5 bases). CDR1 and CDR2 from the germline V gene are MRHNA and SNTAGT. This CDR3 spans 14 amino acids. Trimming stripped 5 bases from V and 0 bases from J, with 7 bases between. CDR3 in DNA: TGTGCCAGCAGTCAGGAGGCGAACACCGGGGAGCTGTTTTTT. Translated: CASSQEANTGELFF.

The chain links TRBV5-6 to TRBJ2-2; 9 bases line up with TRBD1. Germline CDR1 is SGHDT and CDR2 is YYEEEE. The ends lost 2 bases at V and 4 bases at J; junction bases unmatched: 3. This CDR3 is built from 15 residues. In DNA form, the CDR3 reads TGTGCCAGCAGCTTTAGGGACAGGGTCACCGGGGAGCTGTTTTTT. It yields the protein CASSFRDRVTGELFF. The full variable domain, its missing parts supplied by reference TRBV5-6 and TRBJ2-2, is DAGVTQSPTHLIKTRGQQVTLRCSPKSGHDTVSWYQQALGQGPQFIFQYYEEEERQRGNFPDRFSGHQFPNYSSELNVNALLLGDSALYLCASSFRDRVTGELFFGEGSRLTVL.

The V call is TRBV9, the J call TRBJ2-2, with 10 nucleotides matching TRBD2. The length of the CDR3 is 17 residues. The J segment lost 6 bases and the V segment lost 3 bases, leaving 11 bases of the junction unmatched. CDR1 is SGDLS and CDR2 is YYNGEE in the germline V gene. The CDR3 coding sequence is TGTGCCAGCAGCGCCAGCGGGAGGGCCCTCGGGGCCGGGGAGCTGTTTTTT. Translated, it gives CASSASGRALGAGELFF.

This clone was seen a handful of times. CDR3: CASSLVVGLSSYNEQFF. The CDR3 coding sequence is TGTGCCAGCAGCTTGGTAGTGGGCCTGAGCTCCTACAATGAGCAGTTCTTC. The chain joins TRBV5-4 to TRBJ2-1; D unresolved. CDR3 length: 17 residues. V was cut by 0 bases and J by 0 bases, with 13 bases left in between. Germline V gene lookup returns CDR1 SGHNT and CDR2 YYREEE (reference sequence).

This chain joins TRBV6-1 and TRBJ2-3, with 10 bases fitting TRBD2. Germline V CDR1 and CDR2: MNHNS, SASEGT. This CDR3 region has 16 residues. V gave up 3 bases and J gave up 0 bases; unmatched junction bases: 3. CDR3 coding DNA: TGTGCCAGCAGTGATCCGGGACTAGCGAGCACAGATACGCAGTATTTT. Translating gives CASSDPGLASTDTQYF.

This chain uses TRBV2 with TRBJ1-1; unclear D gene. The V gene lost 4 bases and the J gene lost 2 bases, with 8 bases spanning the gap. CDR3 length: 13 residues. Germline assignment: CDR1 SNHLY and CDR2 FYNNEI. CDR3 bases: TGTGCCAGCAGTGGGCTGGTCAACACTGAAGCTTTCTTT. This codes for CASSGLVNTEAFF.

This clone occurred a few times. The V gene is TRBV30, the J gene TRBJ2-2; D uncertain. The CDR3 extends over 13 amino acids. Germline V lookup: CDR1 GTSNPN, CDR2 SVGIG (reference sequence). V was pared by 2 bases and J by 4 bases, with 8 bases between. CDR3 bases: TGTGCCTGGAGTTCGGGTGGCACCGGGGAGCTGTTTTTT. Translation gives CAWSSGGTGELFF.